The 19 T cell receptor beta chains below were found in one sample sequenced in a study of cytomegalovirus exposure and HLA in healthy donors. The study ran its PCR with 60 Vbeta and 13 Jbeta primers. TCRdb's table, derived via immunoSEQ multiplex PCR, lists solely in-frame clones and lacks some. The ten most abundant clones cover about 2.4% of a sample with 65,000 to 85,000 clones. Sequencing was carried out using PBMCs. These receptors all come from a female donor in good health and CMV-seropositive.

The chain couples TRBV2 to TRBJ2-3; a possible D gene is TRBD2 (6 bases). The CDR3 consists of 15 residues. Trimming took 4 bases from V and 0 from J, leaving 11 bases between them. Germline assignment: CDR1 SNHLY and CDR2 FYNNEI. CDR3 residues: CASSGILASTDTQYF. CDR3 nucleotides: TGTGCCAGCAGTGGGATACTAGCTAGCACAGATACGCAGTATTTT. The entire variable domain, with the rest obtained from reference TRBV2 and TRBJ2-3, is as follows: EPEVTQTPSHQVTQMGQEVILRCVPISNHLYFYWYRQILGQKVEFLVSFYNNEISEKSEIFDDQFSVERPDGSNFTLKIRSTKLEDSAMYFCASSGILASTDTQYFGPGTRLTVL.

This chain connects TRBV18 to TRBJ1-1; possibly TRBD1 for D (5 bases). From germline, CDR1 is KGHSH and CDR2 LQKENI. This CDR3 region has 15 residues. V dropped 0 bases and J dropped 7 bases, with 15 bases sitting between them. The CDR3 nucleotides read TGTGCCAGCTCACCACCGGGAGGGGCCGGGGGTGAAGCTTTCTTT. Its protein is CASSPPGGAGGEAFF. Drawing the rest from reference TRBV18 and TRBJ1-1, the complete variable domain is NAGVMQNPRHLVRRRGQEARLRCSPMKGHSHVYWYRQLPEEGLKFMVYLQKENIIDESGMPKERFSAEFPKEGPSILRIQQVVRGDSAAYFCASSPPGGAGGEAFFGQGTRLTVV.

The gene calls are TRBV6-6 and TRBJ2-1; 13 bases are a match to TRBD2. V lost 8 bases, J lost 7 bases, and 5 bases stayed unmatched. This CDR3 is built from 14 residues. The germline CDR1 and CDR2 sequences are MNHNY and SVGAGI (reference sequence). The CDR3 coding sequence is TGTGCCAGCGAACTAGCGGGGGGGCCGAATGAGCAGTTCTTC. Residues: CASELAGGPNEQFF.

The chain carries TRBV30 and TRBJ2-6; D possibly corresponds to TRBD2 (5 bases). Germline CDR1 reads GTSNPN; CDR2 reads SVGIG (reference sequence). The ends were cut back, 0 bases at V and 0 bases at J, with 6 bases in the middle. The CDR3 is 15 amino acids. As DNA, the CDR3 is TGTGCCTGGAGTGTACGGGACTCTGGGGCCAACGTCCTGACTTTC. This codes for CAWSVRDSGANVLTF.

The V and J genes are TRBV4-1 and TRBJ1-2; 11 bases map to TRBD1. Trimming cost V 0 bases and J 1 base; bases outside gene matches: 4. The CDR3 is 17 residues long. From germline, CDR1 is MGHRA and CDR2 YSYEKL. The CDR3 DNA is TGCGCCAGCAGCCAAGAACCGGACAGGGGGCTTAACTATGGCTACACCTTC. Translating it yields CASSQEPDRGLNYGYTF.

The rearrangement uses TRBV28 and TRBJ2-7, with D possibly TRBD1 on 6 matching bases. CDR1 and CDR2 from the germline V gene are MDHEN and SYDVKM. V shed 4 bases and J shed 2 bases, with 15 bases lying between them. This CDR3 is built from 15 residues. CDR3 region: CASSSPGQVPYEQYF. CDR3 DNA sequence: TGTGCCAGCAGTTCCCCGGGACAAGTCCCCTACGAGCAGTACTTC.

The chain combines TRBV28 with TRBJ1-2; D is unresolved. Germline CDR1 and CDR2: MDHEN and SYDVKM. The CDR3 is 16 amino acids. The ends were cut back, 4 bases at V and 1 base at J, with 16 bases in the middle. The chain's CDR3 is CASSSLPADYNYGYTF. In DNA, the CDR3 is TGTGCCAGCAGTTCTCTGCCCGCTGACTATAACTATGGCTACACCTTC.

V usage is TRBV29-1 and J usage is TRBJ2-1, with TRBD1 as a possible D gene (6 bases). The length of the CDR3 is 11 residues. Per the germline V gene, CDR1 is SQVTM and CDR2 is ANQGSEA. The CDR3 reads CGLTGYNEQFF. The CDR3 DNA reads TGCGGACTGACAGGCTACAATGAGCAGTTCTTC.

J is TRBJ2-7 and V is TRBV19; 10 positions agree with TRBD1. Germline lookup yields CDR1 LNHDA and CDR2 SQIVND (reference sequence). V gave up 5 bases and J gave up 3 bases; unmatched junction bases: 7. This CDR3 region has 15 residues. The CDR3 DNA follows: TGTGCCAGTAGTCCTCGACAGGGGGCTCGCTACGAGCAGTACTTC. Its translation: CASSPRQGARYEQYF. Looking up the rest from reference TRBV19 and TRBJ2-7 gives the full variable domain: DGGITQSPKYLFRKEGQNVTLSCEQNLNHDAMYWYRQDPGQGLRLIYYSQIVNDFQKGDIAEGYSVSREKKESFPLTVTSAQKNPTAFYLCASSPRQGARYEQYFGPGTRLTVT.

V and J are TRBV11-1 and TRBJ2-2; D may be TRBD1 (7 bases). The germline V gene encodes CDR1 SGHAT and CDR2 FQDESV (reference sequence). The CDR3 extends over 14 amino acids. Between the trimmed V and J ends, which lost 1 base and 7 bases, there was a span of 10 bases. Here the CDR3 DNA reads TGTGCCAGCAGCTTAGGACAGGGAGGCGGGGAGCTGTTTTTT. Its translation: CASSLGQGGGELFF. The full variable domain, completed using reference TRBV11-1 and TRBJ2-2, is EAEVAQSPRYKITEKSQAVAFWCDPISGHATLYWYRQILGQGPELLVQFQDESVVDDSQLPKDRFSAERLKGVDSTLKIQPAELGDSAMYLCASSLGQGGGELFFGEGSRLTVL.

The chain is built from TRBV18 and TRBJ1-3; 9 bases agree with TRBD1. CDR3 size: 18 residues. CDR1 KGHSH and CDR2 LQKENI come from the germline V gene. Losses at the gene ends were 1 base for V and 0 bases for J; bases not matched to a gene: 7. The CDR3 bases are TGTGCCAGCTCACCACTCGGGACAGGGATGCGCTCTGGAAACACCATATATTTT. Protein product: CASSPLGTGMRSGNTIYF.

The V call is TRBV5-1, the J call TRBJ2-1, with 8 bases that match TRBD1. The ends lost 5 bases at V and 0 bases at J; junction bases unmatched: 1. Germline CDR1 reads SGHRS; CDR2 reads YFSETQ. This CDR3 contains 14 residues. The chain's CDR3 is CASRTGGSYNEQFF. Here the CDR3 DNA reads TGCGCCAGCAGAACAGGGGGCTCCTACAATGAGCAGTTCTTC.

V is TRBV18 and J is TRBJ2-3, with D unresolved. The ends were cut back, 3 bases at V and 1 base at J, with 5 bases in the middle. The germline gives CDR1 KGHSH, CDR2 LQKENI. The CDR3 runs 13 residues. This CDR3 is CASSPQGTDTQYF. In DNA form, the CDR3 reads TGTGCCAGCTCACCCCAGGGCACAGATACGCAGTATTTT.

The genes are TRBV28 and TRBJ2-3; 12 positions agree with TRBD2. The CDR3 consists of 17 residues. Germline CDR1 MDHEN, CDR2 SYDVKM. Trimming cost V 5 bases and J 2 bases; bases outside gene matches: 8. The DNA for the CDR3 is TGTGCCAGCAGTGCCCCCGCTAGCGGGGGGGTCACAGATACGCAGTATTTT. This gives the protein CASSAPASGGVTDTQYF.

This rearrangement joins TRBV7-6 to TRBJ1-4; the match to TRBD1 covers 9 bases. J lost 7 bases, V lost 4 bases, and 4 bases had no gene match. This CDR3 has 14 amino acids. Germline CDR1 is SGHVS and CDR2 is FNYEAQ. The CDR3 nucleotides read TGTGCCAGCAGCTCACAGGGGGCCGGTGAAAAACTGTTTTTT. As protein: CASSSQGAGEKLFF. Variable domain in full (rest from reference TRBV7-6 and TRBJ1-4): GAGVSQSPRYKVTKRGQDVALRCDPISGHVSLYWYRQALGQGPEFLTYFNYEAQQDKSGLPNDRFSAERPEGSISTLTIQRTEQRDSAMYRCASSSQGAGEKLFFGSGTQLSVL.

The rearrangement joins TRBV29-1 to TRBJ2-1; no firm D call. Trimming cost V 3 bases and J 1 base, with 4 bases left between them. The germline CDR1 and CDR2 sequences are SQVTM and ANQGSEA. The CDR3 totals 12 residues. The CDR3 region has the DNA TGCAGCGTTGACCAATCCTACAATGAGCAGTTCTTC. Translated, it gives CSVDQSYNEQFF.

This chain connects TRBV27 to TRBJ1-3, with D hard to call. V was trimmed by 3 bases and J by 0 bases, leaving 12 bases between them. The length of the CDR3 is 16 residues. Germline V gene lookup returns CDR1 MNHEY and CDR2 SMNVEV (reference sequence). The CDR3 reads CASSLRSPYSGNTIYF. In nucleotides, the CDR3 is TGTGCCAGCAGTTTGCGGTCGCCCTACTCTGGAAACACCATATATTTT.

The CDR3 reads CAITTGLLSGNTIYF. As DNA, the CDR3 is TGTGCCATTACAACAGGCCTCCTCTCTGGAAACACCATATATTTT. The gene calls are TRBV6-6 and TRBJ1-3, with D possibly being TRBD1 (5 bases). Germline V gives CDR1 MNHNY, CDR2 SVGAGI (reference sequence). CDR3 size: 15 residues. V gave up 10 bases and J gave up 0 bases, with 16 bases separating them.

V is TRBV5-1 and J is TRBJ2-3; 7 nucleotides agree with TRBD1. The CDR3 totals 16 residues. Trimming at V came to 4 bases and at J to 2 bases, leaving 10 bases not matched to a gene. Germline V CDR1 and CDR2: SGHRS, YFSETQ. The CDR3 is CASSLGQALITDTQYF. CDR3 nucleotides: TGCGCCAGCAGCCTTGGACAGGCCCTTATCACAGATACGCAGTATTTT.